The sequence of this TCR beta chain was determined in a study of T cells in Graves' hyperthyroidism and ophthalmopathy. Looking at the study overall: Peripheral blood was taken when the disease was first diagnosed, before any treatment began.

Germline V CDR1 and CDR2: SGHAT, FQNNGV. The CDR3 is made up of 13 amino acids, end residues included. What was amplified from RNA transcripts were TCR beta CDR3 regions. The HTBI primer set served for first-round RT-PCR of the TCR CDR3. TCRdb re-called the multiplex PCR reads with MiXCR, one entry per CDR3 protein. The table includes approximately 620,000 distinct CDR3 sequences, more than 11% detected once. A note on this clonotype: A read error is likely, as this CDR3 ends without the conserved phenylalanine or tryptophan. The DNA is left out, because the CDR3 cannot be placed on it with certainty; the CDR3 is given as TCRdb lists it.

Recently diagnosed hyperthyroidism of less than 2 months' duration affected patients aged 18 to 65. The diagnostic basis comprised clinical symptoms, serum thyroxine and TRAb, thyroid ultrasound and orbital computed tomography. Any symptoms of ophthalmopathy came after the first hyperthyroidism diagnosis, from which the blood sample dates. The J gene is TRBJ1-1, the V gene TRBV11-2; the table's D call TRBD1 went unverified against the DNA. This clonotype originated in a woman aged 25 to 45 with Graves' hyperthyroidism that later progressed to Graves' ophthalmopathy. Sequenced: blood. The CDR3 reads CASSQGQNTEGFV.